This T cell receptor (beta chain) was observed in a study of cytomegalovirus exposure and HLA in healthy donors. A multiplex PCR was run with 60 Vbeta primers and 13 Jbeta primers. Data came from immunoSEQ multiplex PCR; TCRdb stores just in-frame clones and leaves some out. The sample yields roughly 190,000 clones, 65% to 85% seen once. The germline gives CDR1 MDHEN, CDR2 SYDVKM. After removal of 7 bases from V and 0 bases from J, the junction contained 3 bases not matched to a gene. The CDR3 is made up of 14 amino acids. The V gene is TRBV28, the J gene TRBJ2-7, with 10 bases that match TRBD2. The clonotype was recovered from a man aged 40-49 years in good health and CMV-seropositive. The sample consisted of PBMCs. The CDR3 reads CASTSSGSSYEQYF. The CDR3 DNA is TGTGCCAGCACCTCTAGCGGGAGCTCCTACGAGCAGTACTTC.